This entry lists 3 T cell receptor beta chains sequenced from one sample in a study of molecular identifiers for immune sequencing clone quantification (dated by TCRdb to the late 2010s). Library creation used PCR. Instrument on record: NextSeq 500. TCRdb reworked the public reads: Q25 trimming with fastp, MiXCR clone assembly, productive beta chains retained. Rows are unified per CDR3 protein, each entry keeping the most common DNA and genes. The table for this sample lists about 500,000 distinct CDR3 sequences; roughly 25% of them were counted only once. The ten largest clones represent 0.7% to 0.9% of the sample. The sequenced material came from naive CD8+ T cells from blood, with Jurkat cell RNA spiked in. Reading the label with the study, this specimen's cell subset or site is: FACS-sorted CD8+CD4-CCR7+CD45RA+ naive T cells. These TCRs come from a human donor in good health. Some libraries in this study had Jurkat cell RNA spiked in.

The J gene is TRBJ2-4, the V gene TRBV13; maybe TRBD2 (5 bases). Trimming took off 5 bases at V and 0 bases at J, with 14 bases between the two ends. Per germline, CDR1 PRHDT and CDR2 FYEKMQ (reference sequence). This CDR3 region has 16 residues. CDR3 DNA: TGTGCCAGCAGCATAACGGGAACACTAGCCAAAAACATTCAGTACTTC. Residues: CASSITGTLAKNIQYF.

With regard to this clonotype: A much larger clone differs by one base, so this may be a read error. V gene TRBV4-3 combines with J gene TRBJ1-2, with D possibly TRBD1 on 5 matching bases. Germline V gene lookup returns CDR1 LGHNA and CDR2 YSLEER. V was clipped by 5 bases and J by 6 bases, with 16 bases between them. This CDR3 region has 14 residues. CDR3 loop: CASSLEARVDGYTF. The CDR3 coding sequence is TGCGCCAGCAGCTTGGAGGCCAGGGTCGATGGCTACACCTTC.

J is TRBJ2-1 and V is TRBV7-9; D is unclear. The V end lost 0 bases, the J end lost 9 bases, and 9 bases lay between the germline ends. Germline V gives CDR1 SEHNR, CDR2 FQNEAQ (reference sequence). There are 13 residues in the CDR3. The CDR3 DNA reads TGTGCCAGCAGCTTAGCGCTCGTTGGTGAGCAGTTCTTC. Translation: CASSLALVGEQFF.